This TCR beta chain emerged from a study of T cell changes during pregnancy in multiple sclerosis. Here immunoSEQ multiplex PCR was the method, and the copy in TCRdb shows in-frame clones only, minus some. The sample has under 35,000 clones; 89% are singletons. Germline assignment: CDR1 SQVTM and CDR2 ANQGSEA. This CDR3 comprises 12 residues. V lost 4 bases and J lost 6; bases outside the gene matches: 2. The receptor was derived from a female donor with multiple sclerosis, enrolled in a pregnancy study. The rearrangement joins TRBV29-1 to TRBJ2-1; 8 bases fit TRBD2. The specimen was CD8+ T cells from peripheral blood mononuclear cells, collected in the second trimester of pregnancy. In DNA form, the CDR3 reads TGCAGCGTTGTGACTAGCGTCAATGAGCAGTTCTTC. It translates to CSVVTSVNEQFF.